This T cell receptor (beta chain) was sequenced for a study of blood T cell repertoires in COVID-19. Study context: The United States, Italy and Spain provided the acute and convalescent COVID-19 samples. From T cells, B-cell-depleted T cells, or PBMCs came the material, which was cDNA or gDNA.

Per the authors' pipeline: From reference gene primer amplification, estimates of nucleated cell counts were derived. Data came from immunoSEQ multiplex PCR; TCRdb stores just in-frame clones and leaves some out. The V and J calls and clone size were taken over from that table, and D and trimming were inferred from the DNA. The sample carries 40,000 to 45,000 clones, 75% to 90% recorded once. V lost 4 bases to trimming and J lost 3 bases; unmatched junction nucleotides: 5. In germline, CDR1 is SGHRS, CDR2 YFSETQ. The CDR3 consists of 16 residues. This chain joins TRBV5-1 and TRBJ2-3; 13 bases are shared with TRBD2. The sequence came from a man aged 55 to 70 with active COVID-19. Material: peripheral blood. In nucleotides, the CDR3 is TGCGCCAGCAGCCCTGGGACTAGCGGGATGACAGATACGCAGTATTTT. Translated: CASSPGTSGMTDTQYF.